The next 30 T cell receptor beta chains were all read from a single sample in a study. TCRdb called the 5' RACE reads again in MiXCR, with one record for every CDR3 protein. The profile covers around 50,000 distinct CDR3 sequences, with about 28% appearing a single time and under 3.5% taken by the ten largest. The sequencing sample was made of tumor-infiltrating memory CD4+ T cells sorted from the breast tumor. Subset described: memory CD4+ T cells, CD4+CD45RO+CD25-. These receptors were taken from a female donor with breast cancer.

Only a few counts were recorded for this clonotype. The CDR3, as DNA: TGTGCCAGCAGTGAAGGCCCCTCCTACGAGCAGTACTTC. This codes for CASSEGPSYEQYF. The V and J genes are TRBV2 and TRBJ2-7; D is unclear. Germline assignment: CDR1 SNHLY and CDR2 FYNNEI. CDR3 size: 13 residues. V lost 1 base, J lost 0 bases, and 4 bases lay in between. The full variable domain, its missing parts supplied by reference TRBV2 and TRBJ2-7, is EPEVTQTPSHQVTQMGQEVILRCVPISNHLYFYWYRQILGQKVEFLVSFYNNEISEKSEIFDDQFSVERPDGSNFTLKIRSTKLEDSAMYFCASSEGPSYEQYFGPGTRLTVT.

The CDR3 nucleotides read TGTGCCAGCAGCTTAGTCGACAGGGGGACCTACGAGCAGTACTTC. It yields the protein CASSLVDRGTYEQYF. The genes are TRBV7-2 and TRBJ2-7, with 9 bases aligning to TRBD1. V gave up 1 base and J gave up 2 bases; unmatched junction bases: 3. The CDR3 runs 15 residues. Germline V lookup: CDR1 SGHTA, CDR2 FQGNSA.

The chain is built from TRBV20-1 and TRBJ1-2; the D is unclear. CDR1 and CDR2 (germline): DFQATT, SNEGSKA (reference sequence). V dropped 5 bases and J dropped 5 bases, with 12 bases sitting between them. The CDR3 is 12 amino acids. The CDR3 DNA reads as TGCAGTGCTGCCCAAGTTTCTTATGGCTACACCTTC. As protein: CSAAQVSYGYTF.

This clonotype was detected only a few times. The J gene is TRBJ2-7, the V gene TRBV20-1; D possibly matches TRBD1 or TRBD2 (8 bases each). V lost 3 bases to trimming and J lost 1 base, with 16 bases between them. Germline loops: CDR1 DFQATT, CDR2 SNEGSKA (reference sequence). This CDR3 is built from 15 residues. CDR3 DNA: TGCAGTGCTAGCAGCGGGGGACAGGCATCCTACGAGCAGTACTTC. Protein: CSASSGGQASYEQYF.

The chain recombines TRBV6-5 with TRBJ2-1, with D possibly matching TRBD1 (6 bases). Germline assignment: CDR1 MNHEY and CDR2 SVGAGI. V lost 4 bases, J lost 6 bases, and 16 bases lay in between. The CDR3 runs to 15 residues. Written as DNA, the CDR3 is TGTGCCAGCAGTTTTCGGGCAGGGGAATGCAATGAGCAGTTCTTC. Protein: CASSFRAGECNEQFF.

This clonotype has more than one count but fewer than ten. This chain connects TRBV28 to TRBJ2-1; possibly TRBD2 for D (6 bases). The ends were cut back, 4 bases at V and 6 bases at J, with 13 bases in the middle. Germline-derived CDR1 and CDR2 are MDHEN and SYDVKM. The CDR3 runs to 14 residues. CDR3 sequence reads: CASSSPGLLNEQFF. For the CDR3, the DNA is TGTGCCAGCAGTTCCCCGGGACTCCTCAATGAGCAGTTCTTC.

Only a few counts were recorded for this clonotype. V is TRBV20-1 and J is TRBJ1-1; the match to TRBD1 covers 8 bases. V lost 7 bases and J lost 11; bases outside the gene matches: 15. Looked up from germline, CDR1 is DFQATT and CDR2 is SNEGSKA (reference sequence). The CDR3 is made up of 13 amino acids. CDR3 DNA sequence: TGCAGTGGTGATGACGACAGGGGTTTGTCTGCTTTCTTT. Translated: CSGDDDRGLSAFF.

The CDR3 region has the DNA TGTGCCAGCAACCCGGGACTAGATGAGCAGTTCTTC. It codes for CASNPGLDEQFF. The chain recombines TRBV7-9 with TRBJ2-1; 8 bases are shared with TRBD2. V shed 7 bases, J shed 8 bases, and the junction held 4 bases outside the gene matches. The germline V gene encodes CDR1 SEHNR and CDR2 FQNEAQ (reference sequence). The CDR3 is 12 amino acids. Variable domain in full (rest from reference TRBV7-9 and TRBJ2-1): DTGVSQNPRHKITKRGQNVTFRCDPISEHNRLYWYRQTLGQGPEFLTYFQNEAQLEKSRLLSDRFSAERPKGSFSTLEIQRTEQGDSAMYLCASNPGLDEQFFGPGTRLTVL.

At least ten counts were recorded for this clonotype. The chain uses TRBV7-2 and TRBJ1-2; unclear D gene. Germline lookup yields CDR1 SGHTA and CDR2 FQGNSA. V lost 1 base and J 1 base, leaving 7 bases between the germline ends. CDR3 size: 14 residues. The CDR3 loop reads CASSLGRINYGYTF. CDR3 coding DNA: TGTGCCAGCAGCTTAGGAAGGATTAACTATGGCTACACCTTC.

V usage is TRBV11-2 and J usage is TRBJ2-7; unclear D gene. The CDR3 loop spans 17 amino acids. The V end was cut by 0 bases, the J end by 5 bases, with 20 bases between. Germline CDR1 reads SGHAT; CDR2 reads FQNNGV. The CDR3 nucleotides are TGTGCCAGCAGCTTAGATAGGAAGGGCCCGATTTTCCACGAGCAGTACTTC. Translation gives CASSLDRKGPIFHEQYF.

The CDR3 here is CSATRGAVNTGELFF. The CDR3 nucleotides are TGCAGTGCCACGCGGGGGGCGGTGAACACCGGGGAGCTGTTTTTT. This chain links TRBV20-1 with TRBJ2-2, with 8 bases fitting TRBD2. The CDR3 spans 15 residues. J was trimmed by 1 base and V by 6 bases; bases with no gene match: 7. CDR1 and CDR2 from the germline V gene are DFQATT and SNEGSKA (reference sequence).

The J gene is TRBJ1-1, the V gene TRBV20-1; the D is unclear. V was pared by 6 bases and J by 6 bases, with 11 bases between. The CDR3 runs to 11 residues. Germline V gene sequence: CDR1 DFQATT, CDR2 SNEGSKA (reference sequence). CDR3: CSASVWSEAFF. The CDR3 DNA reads TGCAGTGCCTCGGTATGGTCTGAAGCTTTCTTT.

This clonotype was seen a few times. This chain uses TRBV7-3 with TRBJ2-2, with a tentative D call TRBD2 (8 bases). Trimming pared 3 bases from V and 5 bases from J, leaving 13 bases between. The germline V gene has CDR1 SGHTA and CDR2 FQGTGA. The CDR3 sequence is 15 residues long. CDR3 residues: CASSLGQRETGELFF. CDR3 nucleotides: TGTGCCAGCAGCTTGGGACAGCGGGAGACCGGGGAGCTGTTTTTT.

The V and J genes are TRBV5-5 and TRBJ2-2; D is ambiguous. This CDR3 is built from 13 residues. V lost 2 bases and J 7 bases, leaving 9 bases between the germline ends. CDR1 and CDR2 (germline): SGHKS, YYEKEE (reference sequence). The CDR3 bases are TGTGCCAGCAGCTTTAGAGGCGGCGGGGAGCTGTTTTTT. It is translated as CASSFRGGGELFF.

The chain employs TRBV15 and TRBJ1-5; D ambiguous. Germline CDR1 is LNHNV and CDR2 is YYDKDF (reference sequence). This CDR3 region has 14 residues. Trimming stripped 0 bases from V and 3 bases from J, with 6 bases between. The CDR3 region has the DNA TGTGCCACCAGCAGAGATGCACTCAATCAGCCCCAGCATTTT. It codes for CATSRDALNQPQHF.

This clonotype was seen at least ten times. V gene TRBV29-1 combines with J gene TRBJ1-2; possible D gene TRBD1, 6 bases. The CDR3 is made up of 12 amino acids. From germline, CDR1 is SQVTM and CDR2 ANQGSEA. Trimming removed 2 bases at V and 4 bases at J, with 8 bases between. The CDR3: CSVEQQGYGYTF. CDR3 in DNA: TGCAGCGTTGAACAACAGGGCTATGGCTACACCTTC.

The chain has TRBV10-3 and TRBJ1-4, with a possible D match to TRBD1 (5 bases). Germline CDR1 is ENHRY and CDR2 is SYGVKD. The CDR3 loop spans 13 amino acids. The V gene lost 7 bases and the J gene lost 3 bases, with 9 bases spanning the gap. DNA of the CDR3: TGTGCCATCACGGACAAGGCTAATGAAAAACTGTTTTTT. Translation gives CAITDKANEKLFF.

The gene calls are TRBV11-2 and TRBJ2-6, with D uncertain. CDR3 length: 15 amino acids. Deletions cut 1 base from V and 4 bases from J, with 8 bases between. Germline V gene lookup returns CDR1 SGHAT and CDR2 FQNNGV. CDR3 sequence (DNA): TGTGCCAGCAGCTTAGTCTGGTCCGGGGCCAACGTCCTGACTTTC. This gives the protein CASSLVWSGANVLTF.

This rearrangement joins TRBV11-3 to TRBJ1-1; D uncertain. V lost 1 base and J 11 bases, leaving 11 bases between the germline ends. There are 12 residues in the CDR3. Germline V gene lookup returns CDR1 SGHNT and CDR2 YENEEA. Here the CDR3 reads CASSLGVGEAFF. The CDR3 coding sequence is TGTGCCAGCAGCTTAGGGGTCGGTGAGGCTTTCTTT. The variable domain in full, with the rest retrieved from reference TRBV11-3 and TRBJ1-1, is EAGVVQSPRYKIIEKKQPVAFWCNPISGHNTLYWYLQNLGQGPELLIRYENEEAVDDSQLPKDRFSAERLKGVDSTLKIQPAELGDSAVYLCASSLGVGEAFFGQGTRLTVV.

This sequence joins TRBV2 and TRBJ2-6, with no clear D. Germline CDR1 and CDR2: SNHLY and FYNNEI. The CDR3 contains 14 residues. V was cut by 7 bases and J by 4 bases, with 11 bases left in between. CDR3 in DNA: TGTGCCAGCATTCCCATCCGGGGGGCCAACGTCCTGACTTTC. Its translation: CASIPIRGANVLTF.

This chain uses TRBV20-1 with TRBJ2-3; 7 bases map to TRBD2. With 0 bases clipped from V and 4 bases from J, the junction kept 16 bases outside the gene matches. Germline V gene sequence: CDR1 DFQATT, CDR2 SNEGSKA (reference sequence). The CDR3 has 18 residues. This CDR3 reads CSARDFRAGAGPPDTQYF. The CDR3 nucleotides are TGCAGTGCTAGAGATTTCAGGGCGGGAGCCGGTCCCCCAGATACGCAGTATTTT.

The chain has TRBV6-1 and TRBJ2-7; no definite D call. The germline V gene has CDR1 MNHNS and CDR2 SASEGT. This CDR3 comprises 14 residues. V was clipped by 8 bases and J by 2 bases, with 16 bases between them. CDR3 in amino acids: CASASALAAYEQYF. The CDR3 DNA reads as TGTGCCAGCGCCTCAGCCCTTGCGGCCTACGAGCAGTACTTC.

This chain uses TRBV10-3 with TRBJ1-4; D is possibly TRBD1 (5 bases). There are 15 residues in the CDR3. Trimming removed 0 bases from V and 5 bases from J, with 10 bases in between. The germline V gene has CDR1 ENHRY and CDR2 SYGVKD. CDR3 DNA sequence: TGTGCCATCAGTGAGTCCGCAGGGACGAATGAAAAACTGTTTTTT. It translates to CAISESAGTNEKLFF.

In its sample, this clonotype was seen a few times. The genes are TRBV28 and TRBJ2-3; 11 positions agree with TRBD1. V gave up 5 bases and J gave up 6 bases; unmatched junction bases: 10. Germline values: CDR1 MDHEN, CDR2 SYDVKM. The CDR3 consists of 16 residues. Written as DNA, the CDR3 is TGTGCCAGCAGTCCCTACGGACAGGGGGCTTCGGATACGCAGTATTTT. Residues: CASSPYGQGASDTQYF.

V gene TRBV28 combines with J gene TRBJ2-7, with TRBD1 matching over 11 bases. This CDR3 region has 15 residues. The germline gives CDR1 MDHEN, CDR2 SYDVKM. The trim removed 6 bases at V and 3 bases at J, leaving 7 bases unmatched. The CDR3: CASRDGTGGLYEQYF. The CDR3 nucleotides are TGTGCCAGCAGAGATGGGACAGGGGGGCTCTACGAGCAGTACTTC.

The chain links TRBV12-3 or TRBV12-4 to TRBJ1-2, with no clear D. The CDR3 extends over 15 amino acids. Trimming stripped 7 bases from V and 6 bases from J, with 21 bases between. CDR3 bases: TGTGCCAGCACCCCTTGGCAGCCCAACGACGATGGCTACACCTTC. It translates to CASTPWQPNDDGYTF.

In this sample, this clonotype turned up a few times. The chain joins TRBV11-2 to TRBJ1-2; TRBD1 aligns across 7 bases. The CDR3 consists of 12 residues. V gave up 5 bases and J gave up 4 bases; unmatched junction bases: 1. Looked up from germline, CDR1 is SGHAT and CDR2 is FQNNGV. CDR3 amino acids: CASSPGGYGYTF. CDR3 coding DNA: TGTGCCAGCAGCCCAGGGGGCTATGGCTACACCTTC.

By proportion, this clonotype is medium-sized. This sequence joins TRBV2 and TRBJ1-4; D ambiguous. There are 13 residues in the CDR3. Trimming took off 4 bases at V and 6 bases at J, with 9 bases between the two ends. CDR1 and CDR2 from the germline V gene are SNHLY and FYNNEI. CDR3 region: CASSVRFDEKLFF. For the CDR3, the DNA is TGTGCCAGCAGTGTGCGGTTCGATGAAAAACTGTTTTTT.

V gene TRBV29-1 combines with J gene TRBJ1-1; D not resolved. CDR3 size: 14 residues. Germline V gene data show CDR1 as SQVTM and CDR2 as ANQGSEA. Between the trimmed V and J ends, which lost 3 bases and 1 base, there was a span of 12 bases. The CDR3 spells CSVDPSGGNTEAFF. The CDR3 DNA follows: TGCAGCGTTGATCCTTCTGGCGGGAACACTGAAGCTTTCTTT.

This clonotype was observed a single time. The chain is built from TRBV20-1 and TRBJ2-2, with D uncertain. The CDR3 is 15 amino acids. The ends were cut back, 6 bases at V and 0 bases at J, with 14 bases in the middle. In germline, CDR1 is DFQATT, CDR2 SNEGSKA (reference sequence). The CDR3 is CSAPSSVTNTGELFF. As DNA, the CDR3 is TGCAGTGCGCCGAGCAGCGTCACGAACACCGGGGAGCTGTTTTTT.